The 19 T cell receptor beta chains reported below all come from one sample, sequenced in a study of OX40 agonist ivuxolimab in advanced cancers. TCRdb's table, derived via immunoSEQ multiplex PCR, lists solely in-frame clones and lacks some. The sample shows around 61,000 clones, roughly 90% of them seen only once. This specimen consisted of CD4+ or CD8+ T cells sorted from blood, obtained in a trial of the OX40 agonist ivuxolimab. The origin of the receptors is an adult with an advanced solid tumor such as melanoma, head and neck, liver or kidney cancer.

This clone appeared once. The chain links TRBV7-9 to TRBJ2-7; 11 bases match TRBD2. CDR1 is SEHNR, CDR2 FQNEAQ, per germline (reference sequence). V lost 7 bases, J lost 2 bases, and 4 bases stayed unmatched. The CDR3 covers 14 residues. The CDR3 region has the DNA TGTGCCAGCACTAGCGGGGGGACCACCTACGAGCAGTACTTC. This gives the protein CASTSGGTTYEQYF.

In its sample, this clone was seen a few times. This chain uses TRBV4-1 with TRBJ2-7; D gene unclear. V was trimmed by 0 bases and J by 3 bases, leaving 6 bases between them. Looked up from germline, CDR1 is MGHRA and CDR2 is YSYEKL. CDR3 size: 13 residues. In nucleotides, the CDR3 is TGCGCCAGCAGCCAAGAAGTTGGCTACGAGCAGTACTTC. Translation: CASSQEVGYEQYF.

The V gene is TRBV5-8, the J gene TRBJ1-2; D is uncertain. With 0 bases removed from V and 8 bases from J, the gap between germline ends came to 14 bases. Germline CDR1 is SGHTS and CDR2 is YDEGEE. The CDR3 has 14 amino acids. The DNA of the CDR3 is TGTGCCAGCAGCTTGGAGCTGGGAAGTCGAGGCTACACCTTC. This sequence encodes CASSLELGSRGYTF.

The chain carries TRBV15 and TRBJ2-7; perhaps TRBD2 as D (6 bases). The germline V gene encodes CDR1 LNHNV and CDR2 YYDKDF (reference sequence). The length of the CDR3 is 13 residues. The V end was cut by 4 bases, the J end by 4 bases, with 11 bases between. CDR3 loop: CATSISSGYEQYV. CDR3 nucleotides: TGTGCCACCAGCATAAGTAGCGGATACGAGCAGTACGTC.

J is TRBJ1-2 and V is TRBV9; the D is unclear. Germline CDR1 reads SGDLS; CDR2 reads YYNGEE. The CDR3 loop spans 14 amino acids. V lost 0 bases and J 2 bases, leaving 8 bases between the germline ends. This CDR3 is CASSVGGPNYGYTF. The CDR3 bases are TGTGCCAGCAGCGTAGGTGGCCCCAACTATGGCTACACCTTC.

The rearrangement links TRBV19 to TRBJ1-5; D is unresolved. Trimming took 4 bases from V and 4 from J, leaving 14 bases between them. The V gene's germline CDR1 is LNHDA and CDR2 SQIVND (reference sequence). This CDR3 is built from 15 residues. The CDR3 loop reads CASSSLRTENQPQHF. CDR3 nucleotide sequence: TGTGCCAGTAGTAGCCTTCGGACCGAGAATCAGCCCCAGCATTTT.

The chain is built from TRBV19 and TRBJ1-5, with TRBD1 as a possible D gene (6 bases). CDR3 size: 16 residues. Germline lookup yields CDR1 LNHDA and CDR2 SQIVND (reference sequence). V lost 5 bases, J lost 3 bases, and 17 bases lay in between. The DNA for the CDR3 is TGTGCCAGTAGTCCTTACAGGGAGCAGGTCAATCAGCCCCAGCATTTT. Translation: CASSPYREQVNQPQHF.

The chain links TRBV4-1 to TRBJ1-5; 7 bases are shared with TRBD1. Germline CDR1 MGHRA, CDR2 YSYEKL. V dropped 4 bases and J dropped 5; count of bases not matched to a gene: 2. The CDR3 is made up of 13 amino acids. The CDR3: CASSPTGDQPQHF. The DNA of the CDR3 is TGCGCCAGCAGCCCAACAGGGGATCAGCCCCAGCATTTT.

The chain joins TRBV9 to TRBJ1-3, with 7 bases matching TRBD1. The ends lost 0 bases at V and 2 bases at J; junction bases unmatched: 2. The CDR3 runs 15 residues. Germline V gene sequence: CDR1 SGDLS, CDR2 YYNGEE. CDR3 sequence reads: CASSVGDSAGNTIYF. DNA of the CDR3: TGTGCCAGCAGCGTAGGGGACAGCGCTGGAAACACCATATATTTT.

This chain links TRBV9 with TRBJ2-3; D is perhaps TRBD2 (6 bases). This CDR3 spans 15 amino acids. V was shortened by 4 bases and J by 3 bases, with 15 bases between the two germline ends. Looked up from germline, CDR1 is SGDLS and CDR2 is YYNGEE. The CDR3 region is CASSPFGGETDTQYF. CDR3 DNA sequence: TGTGCCAGCAGCCCCTTTGGCGGGGAAACAGATACGCAGTATTTT. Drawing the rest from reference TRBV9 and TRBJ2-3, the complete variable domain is DSGVTQTPKHLITATGQRVTLRCSPRSGDLSVYWYQQSLDQGLQFLIQYYNGEERAKGNILERFSAQQFPDLHSELNLSSLELGDSALYFCASSPFGGETDTQYFGPGTRLTVL.

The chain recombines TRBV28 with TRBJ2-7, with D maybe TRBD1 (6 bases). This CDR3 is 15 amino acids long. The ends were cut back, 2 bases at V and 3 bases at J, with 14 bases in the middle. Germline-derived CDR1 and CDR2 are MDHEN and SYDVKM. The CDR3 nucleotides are TGTGCCAGCAGTTTAAGGGGAAGGGGGTACTACGAGCAGTACTTC. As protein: CASSLRGRGYYEQYF.

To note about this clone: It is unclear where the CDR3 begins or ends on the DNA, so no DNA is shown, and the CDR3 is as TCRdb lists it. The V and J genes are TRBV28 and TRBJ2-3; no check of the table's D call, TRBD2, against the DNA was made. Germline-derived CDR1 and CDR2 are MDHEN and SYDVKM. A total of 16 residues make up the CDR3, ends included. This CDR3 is CASSTSEGAWADTQYF.

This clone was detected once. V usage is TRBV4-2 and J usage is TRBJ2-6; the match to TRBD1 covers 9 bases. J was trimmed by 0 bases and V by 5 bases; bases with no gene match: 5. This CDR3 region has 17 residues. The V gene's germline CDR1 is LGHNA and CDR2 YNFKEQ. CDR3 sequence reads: CASSDGQGNSGANVLTF. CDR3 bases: TGTGCCAGCAGCGACGGACAGGGGAACTCTGGGGCCAACGTCCTGACTTTC.

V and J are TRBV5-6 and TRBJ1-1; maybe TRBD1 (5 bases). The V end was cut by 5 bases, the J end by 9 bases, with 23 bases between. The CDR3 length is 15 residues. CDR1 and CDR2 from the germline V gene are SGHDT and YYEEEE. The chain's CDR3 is CASSFARDSKGQAFF. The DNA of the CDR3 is TGTGCCAGCAGTTTTGCCCGGGACTCCAAAGGACAAGCTTTCTTT.

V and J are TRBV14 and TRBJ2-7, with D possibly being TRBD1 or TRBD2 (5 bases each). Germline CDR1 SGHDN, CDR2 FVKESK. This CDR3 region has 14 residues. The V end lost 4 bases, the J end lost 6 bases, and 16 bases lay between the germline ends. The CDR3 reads CASSPRWLGTEQYF. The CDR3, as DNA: TGTGCCAGCAGCCCTAGGTGGTTGGGGACCGAGCAGTACTTC.

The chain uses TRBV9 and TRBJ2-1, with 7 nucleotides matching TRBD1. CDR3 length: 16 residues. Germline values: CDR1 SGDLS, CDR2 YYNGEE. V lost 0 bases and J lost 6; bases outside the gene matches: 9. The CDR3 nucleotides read TGTGCCAGCAGCGTAGAGCCAGGGGGTGCATTCAATGAGCAGTTCTTC. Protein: CASSVEPGGAFNEQFF. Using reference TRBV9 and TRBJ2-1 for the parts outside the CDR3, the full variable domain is DSGVTQTPKHLITATGQRVTLRCSPRSGDLSVYWYQQSLDQGLQFLIQYYNGEERAKGNILERFSAQQFPDLHSELNLSSLELGDSALYFCASSVEPGGAFNEQFFGPGTRLTVL.

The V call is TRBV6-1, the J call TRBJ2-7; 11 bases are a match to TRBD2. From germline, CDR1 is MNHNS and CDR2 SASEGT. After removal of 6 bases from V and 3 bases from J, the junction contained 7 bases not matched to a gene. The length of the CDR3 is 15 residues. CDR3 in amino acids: CASSMGLAADYEQYF. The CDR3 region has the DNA TGTGCCAGCAGCATGGGACTAGCGGCGGACTACGAGCAGTACTTC.

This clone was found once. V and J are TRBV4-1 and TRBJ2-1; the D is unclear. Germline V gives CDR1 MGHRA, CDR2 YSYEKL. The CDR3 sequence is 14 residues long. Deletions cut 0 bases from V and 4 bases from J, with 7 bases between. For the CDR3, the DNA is TGCGCCAGCAGCCAAGAAACAGTTTACAATGAGCAGTTCTTC. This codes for CASSQETVYNEQFF.

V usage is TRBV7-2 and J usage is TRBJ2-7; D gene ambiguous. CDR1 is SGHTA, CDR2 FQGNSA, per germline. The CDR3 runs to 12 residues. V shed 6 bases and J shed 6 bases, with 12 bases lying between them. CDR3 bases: TGTGCCAGCAGTTTATGGACGGCCGAGCAGTACTTC. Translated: CASSLWTAEQYF.